This T cell receptor (beta chain) was captured in a study of blood T cell repertoires in COVID-19. The overall study: Some COVID-19 samples were acute and others convalescent; all came from the United States, Italy and Spain.

The CDR3 length is 16 residues. Per the germline V gene, CDR1 is KGHSH and CDR2 is LQKENI. Losses at the gene ends were 3 bases for V and 4 bases for J; bases not matched to a gene: 9. The repertoire was sequenced with immunoSEQ multiplex PCR; TCRdb's copy has only in-frame clones and lacks some. This sample has some 250,000 clones, with over 70% found just once. This clone was counted once. J is TRBJ1-2 and V is TRBV18, with TRBD1 identical over 9 bases. This TCR was sampled from an elderly woman with acute or convalescent COVID-19. What was sequenced was peripheral blood. CDR3 in amino acids: CASSPIPGQGTYGYTF. For the CDR3, the DNA is TGTGCCAGCTCACCCATACCGGGACAGGGTACCTATGGCTACACCTTC. Full variable domain (rest looked up from reference TRBV18 and TRBJ1-2): NAGVMQNPRHLVRRRGQEARLRCSPMKGHSHVYWYRQLPEEGLKFMVYLQKENIIDESGMPKERFSAEFPKEGPSILRIQQVVRGDSAAYFCASSPIPGQGTYGYTFGSGTRLTVV.